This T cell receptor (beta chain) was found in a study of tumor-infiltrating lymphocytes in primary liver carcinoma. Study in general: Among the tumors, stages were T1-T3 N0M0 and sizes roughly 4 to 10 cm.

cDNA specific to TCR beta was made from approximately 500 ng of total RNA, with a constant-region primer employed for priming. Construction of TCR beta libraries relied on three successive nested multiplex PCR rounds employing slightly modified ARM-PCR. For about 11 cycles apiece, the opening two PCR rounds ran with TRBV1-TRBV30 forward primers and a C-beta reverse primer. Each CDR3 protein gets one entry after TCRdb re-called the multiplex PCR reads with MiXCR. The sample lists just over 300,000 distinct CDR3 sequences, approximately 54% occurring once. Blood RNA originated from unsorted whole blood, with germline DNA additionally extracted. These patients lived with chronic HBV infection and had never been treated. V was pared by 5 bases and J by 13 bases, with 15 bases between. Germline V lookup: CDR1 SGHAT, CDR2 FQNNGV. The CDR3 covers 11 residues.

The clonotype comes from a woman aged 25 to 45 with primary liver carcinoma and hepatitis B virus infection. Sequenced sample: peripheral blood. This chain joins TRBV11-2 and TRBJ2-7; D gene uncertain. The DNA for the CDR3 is TGTGCCAGCAGCCCCACATCCGGACCATACTTC. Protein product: CASSPTSGPYF.